This TCR beta chain was retrieved from a study of blood T cell repertoires in COVID-19. V lost 7 bases and J 5 bases, leaving 9 bases between the germline ends. The CDR3 is made up of 11 amino acids. CDR1 MNHEY and CDR2 SMNVEV come from the germline V gene (reference sequence). Data came from immunoSEQ multiplex PCR; TCRdb stores just in-frame clones and leaves some out. The sample shows about 74,000 clones, approximately 86% of them seen only once. The sample comprised peripheral blood. The V call is TRBV27, the J call TRBJ2-7, with D maybe TRBD1 (6 bases). The receptor's source is a woman of 80 years or more with acute or convalescent COVID-19. The DNA for the CDR3 is TGTGCCAGCACCAGGGGAGACGAGCAGTACTTC. Translated, it gives CASTRGDEQYF.